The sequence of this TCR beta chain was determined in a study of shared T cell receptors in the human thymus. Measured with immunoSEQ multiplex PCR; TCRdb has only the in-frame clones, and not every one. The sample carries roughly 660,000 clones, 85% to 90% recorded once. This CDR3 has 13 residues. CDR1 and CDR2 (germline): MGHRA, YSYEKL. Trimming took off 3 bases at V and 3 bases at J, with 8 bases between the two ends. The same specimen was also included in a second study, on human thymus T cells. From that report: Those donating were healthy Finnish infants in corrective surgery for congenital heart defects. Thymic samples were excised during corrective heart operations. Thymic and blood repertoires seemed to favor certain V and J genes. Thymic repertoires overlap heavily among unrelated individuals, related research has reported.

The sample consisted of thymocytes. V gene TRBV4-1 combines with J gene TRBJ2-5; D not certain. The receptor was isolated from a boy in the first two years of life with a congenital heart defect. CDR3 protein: CASSQIDKETQYF. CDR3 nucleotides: TGCGCCAGCAGCCAGATAGACAAAGAGACCCAGTACTTC.